This TCR beta chain was retrieved from a study of blood T cell repertoires in COVID-19 (dated by TCRdb to 2019 to 2021). Notes on the research overall: Samples from collaborators originated in the United States, Italy and Spain and spanned both the acute and convalescent phases of COVID-19. Subjects who had been exposed to COVID-19, were actively infected with it, or had recovered from it provided the deeply sampled blood TCRbeta repertoires that made up the dataset. The repertoires were released in a freely available public database intended as a resource for research on the immune response to SARS-CoV-2. Nearly every sample came with metadata listing a de-identified subject ID, COVID-19 status, age in years and sex. Where available, HLA class I and class II types were obtained from metadata supplied by the sample provider rather than from assay-based typing. The material from the prospective study consisted of cDNA or gDNA derived from T cells, B-cell-depleted T cells, or PBMCs. Samples came from the ongoing ImmuneRACE study (first 160 participants) plus 1,254 subjects from 6 global collaborators.

The collaborating institutions used their own protocols to collect whole blood in K2EDTA tubes. Collaborator samples were shipped for TCRbeta analysis as frozen whole blood, isolated PBMCs, or DNA extracted from either sample type. V loses 3 bases of germline sequence and J loses 2 bases, and the interval between the two ends is 5 bases. Inclusive of the bounding cysteine and phenylalanine, the CDR3 is 12 residues long. The only DNA kept is the CDR3, 36 bases in frame from the first base. The germline V gene encodes CDR1 SGHTA and CDR2 FQGNSA. Note on this clone: The antigen this receptor binds is unknown. No qualities accompany the bases; no much larger clone lies one base away.

The immunoSEQ Assay, a bias-controlled multiplex PCR, was used to amplify TCRbeta CDR3 regions from genomic DNA. In the source study's methods: The number of nucleated cells in each sample was estimated from the amplification of reference gene primers within the assay. To quantify the absolute abundance of each unique TCRbeta CDR3 rearrangement, sequence reads were collapsed and filtered. For each sample, productive Simpson clonality was calculated by taking the square root of Simpson's diversity index across productive rearrangements. TCRdb took this table from immuneACCESS and kept in-frame rearrangements with V and J called. Such tables lack part of the clones; where checked against another copy, unresolved V genes explain under half of the gap, and the rest is unexplained. That table furnishes V, J and clone size, whereas the DNA furnished D and trimming. The sample records 250,000 to 350,000 clones, roughly 90% of which are singletons. The ten top clones hold around 12% of the sample.

Paper-wide results and their limitations: How much clinical and demographic metadata was included differed by source and by participant, and the metadata was provided uncurated.

The rearrangement joined TRBV7-2 to TRBJ2-7, with no reliable assignment of the D segment. This TCR was recovered from a woman aged 55-70 years with acute or convalescent COVID-19. Sequences were obtained from peripheral blood. At the DNA level, the sequence is TGTGCCAGCAGCTTTATCCCCTACGAGCAGTACTTC. Its protein product is CASSFIPYEQYF.